These 20 T cell receptor beta chains originate from one sample sequenced in a study of shared clonotypes between healthy human individuals. Measured with immunoSEQ multiplex PCR; TCRdb has only the in-frame clones, and not every one. The sample yields fewer than 650,000 clones, around 78% seen once. Sequencing was carried out using PBMCs. These receptors came from a woman aged 40 to 50 in good health. Some clones in this sample may be carry-over from other donors' samples.

The chain has TRBV28 and TRBJ1-2; D is possibly TRBD1 (5 bases). The ends were cut back, 4 bases at V and 5 bases at J, with 8 bases in the middle. Germline CDR1 is MDHEN and CDR2 is SYDVKM. This CDR3 comprises 12 residues. The CDR3 region has the DNA TGTGCCAGCAGTTCGACAGAATATGGCTACACCTTC. Translating it yields CASSSTEYGYTF.

This clone was seen ten or more times. The genes are TRBV4-1 and TRBJ2-7; D perhaps matches TRBD2 (6 bases). Germline V gene lookup returns CDR1 MGHRA and CDR2 YSYEKL. The CDR3 runs to 12 residues. Trimming left V 5 bases short and J 6 bases short, with 11 bases between. CDR3 coding DNA: TGCGCCAGCAGCAGGGTCGGGGGCGAGCAGTACTTC. Translating it yields CASSRVGGEQYF.

The chain couples TRBV7-9 to TRBJ1-6; weak D call: TRBD1 (5 bases). Trimming cost V 5 bases and J 4 bases, with 15 bases left between them. Germline lookup yields CDR1 SEHNR and CDR2 FQNEAQ (reference sequence). This CDR3 region has 16 residues. Here the CDR3 DNA reads TGTGCCAGCAGCATCGGGACGCTGTTTTATAATTCACCCCTCCACTTT. Its translation is CASSIGTLFYNSPLHF.

A single count supports this clone. V usage is TRBV7-2 and J usage is TRBJ2-7; the D is unclear. CDR3 length: 15 residues. Germline-derived CDR1 and CDR2 are SGHTA and FQGNSA. V lost 5 bases and J lost 3, with 17 bases in between. The CDR3 loop reads CASSPADLPGYEQYF. Here the CDR3 DNA reads TGTGCCAGCAGCCCCGCGGACCTCCCGGGCTACGAGCAGTACTTC.

The chain uses TRBV18 and TRBJ2-5, with 7 bases aligning to TRBD2. The CDR3 extends over 14 amino acids. Germline CDR1 is KGHSH and CDR2 is LQKENI. The J segment lost 7 bases and the V segment lost 2 bases, leaving 7 bases of the junction unmatched. CDR3 amino acids: CASSPAGERRTQYF. The CDR3 bases are TGTGCCAGCTCACCAGCGGGGGAGAGGAGGACCCAGTACTTC.

This chain connects TRBV30 to TRBJ1-4, with TRBD1 as a possible D gene (5 bases). V was clipped by 0 bases and J by 5 bases, with 10 bases between them. The CDR3 is 14 amino acids. The germline V gene has CDR1 GTSNPN and CDR2 SVGIG (reference sequence). The CDR3 sequence is CAWSVLRGNEKLFF. CDR3 DNA: TGTGCCTGGAGTGTACTTCGGGGGAATGAAAAACTGTTTTTT. Full variable domain (remainder filled in from reference TRBV30 and TRBJ1-4): SQTIHQWPATLVQPVGSPLSLECTVEGTSNPNLYWYRQAAGRGLQLLFYSVGIGQISSEVPQNLSASRPQDRQFILSSKKLLLSDSGFYLCAWSVLRGNEKLFFGSGTQLSVL.

The J gene is TRBJ2-7, the V gene TRBV2; TRBD2 matches 9 bases. Germline V gene lookup returns CDR1 SNHLY and CDR2 FYNNEI. The CDR3 extends over 14 amino acids. Unmatched junction bases numbered 12, after V lost 7 bases and J lost 8 bases. The CDR3 sequence: CASIPVGREGKQYF. The CDR3 DNA sequence: TGTGCCAGCATTCCGGTGGGGCGGGAGGGTAAGCAGTACTTC.

This clone was observed a handful of times. This chain joins TRBV7-6 and TRBJ2-1, with 7 nucleotides matching TRBD2. The CDR3 runs 15 residues. J lost 2 bases, V lost 5 bases, and 6 bases had no gene match. Germline lookup yields CDR1 SGHVS and CDR2 FNYEAQ. The CDR3 DNA is TGTGCCAGCAGCGTACTAGCGCTTGCCTACAATGAGCAGTTCTTC. Residues: CASSVLALAYNEQFF.

The chain joins TRBV29-1 to TRBJ2-5; the D gene could be TRBD1 or TRBD2 (6 bases each). V lost 7 bases, J lost 1 base, and 10 bases lay in between. CDR3 length equals 12 residues. Germline values: CDR1 SQVTM, CDR2 ANQGSEA. The CDR3: CSGRGPQETQYF. CDR3 nucleotides: TGCAGCGGCCGGGGGCCCCAAGAGACCCAGTACTTC.

There are a few counts of this clone. This sequence joins TRBV27 and TRBJ2-7, with TRBD1 matching 9 bases. After removal of 5 bases from V and 7 bases from J, the junction contained 12 bases not matched to a gene. Germline lookup yields CDR1 MNHEY and CDR2 SMNVEV (reference sequence). The length of the CDR3 is 15 residues. The CDR3 here is CASSKQGADYGEQYF. DNA of the CDR3: TGTGCCAGCAGTAAACAGGGGGCTGACTACGGTGAGCAGTACTTC.

The V and J genes are TRBV19 and TRBJ1-3; D gene uncertain. Trimming removed 6 bases at V and 0 bases at J, with 12 bases between. The CDR3 contains 15 residues. Germline assignment: CDR1 LNHDA and CDR2 SQIVND (reference sequence). DNA for the CDR3: TGTGCCAGTAGCCAAAATCGGGACTCTGGAAACACCATATATTTT. Translating gives CASSQNRDSGNTIYF.

Only a few counts were recorded for this clone. The chain couples TRBV6-1 to TRBJ1-1; D is perhaps TRBD1 (5 bases). The V gene lost 11 bases and the J gene lost 7 bases, with 17 bases spanning the gap. Germline V gene data show CDR1 as MNHNS and CDR2 as SASEGT. The CDR3 is 12 residues long. The CDR3 loop reads CAAIRDVGEAFF. The DNA for the CDR3 is TGTGCCGCAATCAGGGACGTCGGTGAAGCTTTCTTT.

V is TRBV5-4 and J is TRBJ2-2; D possibly corresponds to TRBD1 (6 bases). This CDR3 spans 16 amino acids. Germline V gives CDR1 SGHNT, CDR2 YYREEE (reference sequence). The V end was cut by 4 bases, the J end by 0 bases, with 13 bases between. Here the CDR3 reads CASSQGQNANTGELFF. The CDR3, as DNA: TGTGCCAGCAGCCAAGGACAGAACGCGAACACCGGGGAGCTGTTTTTT. The complete variable domain, with remaining parts taken from reference TRBV5-4 and TRBJ2-2, reads ETGVTQSPTHLIKTRGQQVTLRCSSQSGHNTVSWYQQALGQGPQFIFQYYREEENGRGNFPPRFSGLQFPNYSSELNVNALELDDSALYLCASSQGQNANTGELFFGEGSRLTVL.

The V and J genes are TRBV18 and TRBJ1-1; TRBD1 aligns across 7 bases. The CDR3 extends over 12 amino acids. The V gene's germline CDR1 is KGHSH and CDR2 LQKENI. Trimming at V came to 3 bases and at J to 6 bases, leaving 1 base not matched to a gene. CDR3 DNA sequence: TGTGCCAGCTCACCGGGACAGTCTGAAGCTTTCTTT. As protein: CASSPGQSEAFF.

V is TRBV30 and J is TRBJ1-5; TRBD1 matches 8 bases. This CDR3 region has 14 residues. The V segment lost 2 bases and the J segment 12 bases; nucleotides outside the gene matches: 12. From germline, CDR1 is GTSNPN and CDR2 SVGIG (reference sequence). The CDR3 sequence is CAWSSDRGLGLQHF. As DNA, the CDR3 is TGTGCCTGGAGTAGTGACAGGGGATTGGGGCTCCAGCATTTT.

The V gene is TRBV7-3, the J gene TRBJ2-1; 12 nucleotides line up with TRBD2. Trimming cost V 5 bases and J 3 bases; bases outside gene matches: 8. CDR3 length: 17 amino acids. From germline, CDR1 is SGHTA and CDR2 FQGTGA. This CDR3 is CASSPPGLAGNYNEQFF. In DNA form, the CDR3 reads TGTGCCAGCAGCCCCCCTGGACTAGCGGGAAACTACAATGAGCAGTTCTTC.

This chain connects TRBV27 to TRBJ2-3, with 8 bases lining up with TRBD2. Trimming removed 0 bases from V and 0 bases from J; junction bases left unmatched: 14. The CDR3 sequence is 20 residues long. From germline, CDR1 is MNHEY and CDR2 SMNVEV (reference sequence). CDR3 amino acids: CASSLSLAGASGFSTDTQYF. The CDR3 nucleotides read TGTGCCAGCAGTTTATCATTGGCTGGGGCTAGCGGGTTTAGCACAGATACGCAGTATTTT.

Concerning this clone: A clone one base away is much larger, so this may be a read error. The chain is built from TRBV6-5 and TRBJ1-2; D is possibly TRBD1 (6 bases). The CDR3 consists of 13 residues. V was clipped by 2 bases and J by 2 bases, with 6 bases between them. Germline V gene data show CDR1 as MNHEY and CDR2 as SVGAGI. This CDR3 is CASSYDRNYGYTF. The DNA for the CDR3 is TGTGCCAGCAGTTACGACAGGAACTATGGCTACACCTTC.

Concerning this clone itself: A much bigger clone sits one base away, suggesting this may be a read error. The chain recombines TRBV7-9 with TRBJ1-5; the D is unclear. This CDR3 has 13 residues. Germline V CDR1 and CDR2: SEHNR, FQNEAQ (reference sequence). The CDR3 DNA reads TGTGCCGGCAGCTCGTCGTCGGTCATGGCCCAGCATTTT. Its translation: CAGSSSSVMAQHF.

Written as DNA, the CDR3 is TGTGCCAGCAGCTTAGCTACACTAGCGTTATTCAATGAGCAGTTCTTC. This gives the protein CASSLATLALFNEQFF. V is TRBV7-9 and J is TRBJ2-1, with 7 nucleotides matching TRBD2. The CDR3 is 16 residues long. Germline V gene data show CDR1 as SEHNR and CDR2 as FQNEAQ (reference sequence). V trimming: 0 bases; J trimming: 6 bases; junction bases outside the gene matches: 8.